This entry lists 19 T cell receptor beta chains sequenced from one sample in a study of cytotoxic CD8 clonotypes in ibrutinib-treated CLL. Method: immunoSEQ multiplex PCR; TCRdb's copy keeps in-frame clones and lacks some. Altogether 120,000 to 150,000 clones are present, less than 95% being singletons, with the ten largest covering 9.5% to 14%. The material was PBMCs, obtained after 12 months of ibrutinib treatment. These receptors all stem from a human donor with chronic lymphocytic leukemia.

The chain's CDR3 is CASSVGLAYEQFF. CDR3 nucleotide sequence: TGTGCCAGCAGCGTAGGACTAGCTTATGAGCAGTTCTTC. V gene TRBV9 combines with J gene TRBJ2-1, with 7 bases fitting TRBD2. This CDR3 is 13 amino acids long. V shed 0 bases, J shed 8 bases, and the junction held 2 bases outside the gene matches. Germline assignment: CDR1 SGDLS and CDR2 YYNGEE.

The chain combines TRBV4-3 with TRBJ2-2; TRBD1 agrees at 7 bases. The germline V gene has CDR1 LGHNA and CDR2 YSLEER. V lost 3 bases to trimming and J lost 6 bases; unmatched junction nucleotides: 4. This CDR3 comprises 14 residues. CDR3 residues: CASSHEGTAGELFF. For the CDR3, the DNA is TGCGCCAGCAGCCACGAAGGGACAGCCGGGGAGCTGTTTTTT.

V is TRBV27 and J is TRBJ2-7; TRBD1 aligns across 8 bases. Looked up from germline, CDR1 is MNHEY and CDR2 is SMNVEV (reference sequence). The CDR3 has 14 residues. With V trimmed by 6 bases and J by 5 bases, 9 bases remained unmatched. The CDR3 here is CASSHDRGLDEQYF. The CDR3 nucleotides read TGTGCCAGCAGCCACGACAGGGGACTTGACGAGCAGTACTTC.

V usage is TRBV5-4 and J usage is TRBJ2-7; TRBD2 aligns across 10 bases. This CDR3 has 14 residues. The V gene end was trimmed by 7 bases and the J gene end by 6 bases; junction bases not matched to a gene: 10. CDR1 is SGHNT, CDR2 YYREEE, per germline (reference sequence). This CDR3 reads CASQSSGSGSEQYF. CDR3 DNA sequence: TGTGCCAGCCAATCTAGCGGGAGCGGTTCCGAGCAGTACTTC. The full variable domain, rest sourced from reference TRBV5-4 and TRBJ2-7, is ETGVTQSPTHLIKTRGQQVTLRCSSQSGHNTVSWYQQALGQGPQFIFQYYREEENGRGNFPPRFSGLQFPNYSSELNVNALELDDSALYLCASQSSGSGSEQYFGPGTRLTVT.

The chain couples TRBV4-2 to TRBJ1-2, with a possible D match to TRBD1 (5 bases). V was trimmed by 2 bases and J by 5 bases, leaving 15 bases between them. Germline V gives CDR1 LGHNA, CDR2 YNFKEQ. This CDR3 has 15 amino acids. CDR3: CASSQRGRDQYGYTF. The CDR3, as DNA: TGTGCCAGCAGCCAAAGAGGCAGGGACCAATATGGCTACACCTTC.

The chain couples TRBV11-2 to TRBJ1-3; possible D gene TRBD1, 6 bases. CDR3 size: 14 residues. V was pared by 5 bases and J by 2 bases, with 10 bases between. CDR1 is SGHAT, CDR2 FQNNGV, per germline. CDR3 region: CASSKGGTGNTIYF. CDR3 in DNA: TGTGCCAGCAGCAAAGGGGGAACTGGAAACACCATATATTTT.

The chain has TRBV6-5 and TRBJ2-7; D is possibly TRBD1 or TRBD2 (5 bases each). V shed 7 bases and J shed 4 bases, with 14 bases lying between them. The germline gives CDR1 MNHEY, CDR2 SVGAGI. This CDR3 region has 13 residues. CDR3 loop: CASKGPTGYEQYF. In nucleotides, the CDR3 is TGTGCCAGCAAGGGACCCACAGGTTACGAGCAGTACTTC.

This sequence joins TRBV19 and TRBJ2-5, with D maybe TRBD1 (7 bases). CDR1 is LNHDA, CDR2 SQIVND, per germline (reference sequence). The CDR3 is made up of 15 amino acids. V was clipped by 7 bases and J by 3 bases, with 18 bases between them. CDR3 sequence (DNA): TGTGCCAGTACCCAAAAGGGGGCGGGAAAAGAGACCCAGTACTTC. This sequence encodes CASTQKGAGKETQYF.

The V and J genes are TRBV11-2 and TRBJ2-1; D remains unclear. Germline lookup yields CDR1 SGHAT and CDR2 FQNNGV. CDR3 size: 12 residues. Trimming removed 1 base at V and 6 bases at J, with 4 bases between. The CDR3 nucleotides are TGTGCCAGCAGCTTAGTTACCAATGAGCAGTTCTTC. This gives the protein CASSLVTNEQFF. Full variable domain (rest looked up from reference TRBV11-2 and TRBJ2-1): EAGVAQSPRYKIIEKRQSVAFWCNPISGHATLYWYQQILGQGPKLLIQFQNNGVVDDSQLPKDRFSAERLKGVDSTLKIQPAKLEDSAVYLCASSLVTNEQFFGPGTRLTVL.

The chain is built from TRBV28 and TRBJ1-1; no clear D gene. This CDR3 is 12 amino acids long. V lost 2 bases, J lost 4 bases, and 5 bases lay in between. The germline V gene has CDR1 MDHEN and CDR2 SYDVKM. CDR3 DNA: TGTGCCAGCAGTTTACTGGGCACTGAAGCTTTCTTT. Translation: CASSLLGTEAFF.

The V gene is TRBV7-2, the J gene TRBJ1-1; no reliable D call. The V gene's germline CDR1 is SGHTA and CDR2 FQGNSA. The germline V and J ends were trimmed by 7 bases and 1 base, with 13 bases remaining between them. CDR3 length: 14 amino acids. The CDR3 loop reads CASTTGVWNTEAFF. CDR3 sequence (DNA): TGTGCCAGCACCACTGGGGTTTGGAACACTGAAGCTTTCTTT.

This clone was detected only once. CDR3 nucleotides: TGTGCCAGCAGGGAGAGAGGGGGACTAGCGGGAGACGAGCAGTACTTC. It specifies CASRERGGLAGDEQYF. J is TRBJ2-7 and V is TRBV27; 14 bases align to TRBD2. The CDR3 is 16 amino acids. Germline CDR1 and CDR2: MNHEY and SMNVEV (reference sequence). Trimming took 6 bases from V and 5 from J; bases not matched to a gene: 9.

The V gene is TRBV27, the J gene TRBJ2-3; 8 bases match TRBD2. CDR3 length equals 18 residues. CDR1 MNHEY and CDR2 SMNVEV come from the germline V gene (reference sequence). The J segment lost 4 bases and the V segment lost 6 bases, leaving 18 bases of the junction unmatched. The CDR3 bases are TGTGCCAGCAGGCCCCTCGATTTGCCAGCGGGAGTTGCAGATACGCAGTATTTT. As protein: CASRPLDLPAGVADTQYF.

The rearrangement uses TRBV27 and TRBJ2-1; D might be TRBD1 (5 bases). The germline CDR1 and CDR2 sequences are MNHEY and SMNVEV (reference sequence). The CDR3 is 16 residues long. Trimming removed 2 bases at V and 9 bases at J, with 20 bases between. Here the CDR3 reads CASSLAAGILLSEQFF. The CDR3 DNA reads as TGTGCCAGCAGTTTAGCGGCAGGGATCCTCCTATCTGAGCAGTTCTTC.

This chain connects TRBV4-2 to TRBJ2-7, with D maybe TRBD1 (6 bases). The CDR3 has 15 residues. V was shortened by 3 bases and J by 2 bases, with 14 bases between the two germline ends. CDR1 is LGHNA and CDR2 is YNFKEQ in the germline V gene. The CDR3 sequence: CASSQGASGPYEQYF. CDR3 nucleotides: TGTGCCAGCAGCCAGGGGGCAAGCGGTCCCTACGAGCAGTACTTC.

This chain joins TRBV7-3 and TRBJ1-1; 8 nucleotides line up with TRBD1. The germline gives CDR1 SGHTA, CDR2 FQGTGA. This CDR3 region has 15 residues. V shed 5 bases, J shed 3 bases, and the junction held 8 bases outside the gene matches. This chain's CDR3 is CASSAAGGTDTEAFF. CDR3 bases: TGTGCCAGCAGCGCCGCAGGGGGCACAGACACTGAAGCTTTCTTT.

The chain combines TRBV6-5 with TRBJ2-7; D is undetermined. The V gene lost 2 bases and the J gene lost 0 bases, with 8 bases spanning the gap. The CDR3 totals 14 residues. CDR1 is MNHEY and CDR2 is SVGAGI in the germline V gene. The CDR3 DNA follows: TGTGCCAGCAGTTACGGTACGGACTCCTACGAGCAGTACTTC. Its protein is CASSYGTDSYEQYF.

The V gene is TRBV29-1, the J gene TRBJ1-5; possibly TRBD1 for D (5 bases). The CDR3 extends over 16 amino acids. In germline, CDR1 is SQVTM, CDR2 ANQGSEA. V gave up 6 bases and J gave up 1 base, with 19 bases separating them. CDR3 region: CSVGADLGLSNQPQHF. CDR3 DNA sequence: TGCAGCGTAGGGGCCGATCTGGGCTTGAGCAATCAGCCCCAGCATTTT.

The chain links TRBV2 to TRBJ2-7, with D perhaps given as TRBD1 or TRBD2 (5 bases each). The CDR3 length is 15 residues. V gave up 6 bases and J gave up 3 bases, with 18 bases separating them. In germline, CDR1 is SNHLY, CDR2 FYNNEI. The DNA of the CDR3 is TGTGCCAGCAGGGAGAATCGGGACGGAGTCTACGAGCAGTACTTC. It specifies CASRENRDGVYEQYF.